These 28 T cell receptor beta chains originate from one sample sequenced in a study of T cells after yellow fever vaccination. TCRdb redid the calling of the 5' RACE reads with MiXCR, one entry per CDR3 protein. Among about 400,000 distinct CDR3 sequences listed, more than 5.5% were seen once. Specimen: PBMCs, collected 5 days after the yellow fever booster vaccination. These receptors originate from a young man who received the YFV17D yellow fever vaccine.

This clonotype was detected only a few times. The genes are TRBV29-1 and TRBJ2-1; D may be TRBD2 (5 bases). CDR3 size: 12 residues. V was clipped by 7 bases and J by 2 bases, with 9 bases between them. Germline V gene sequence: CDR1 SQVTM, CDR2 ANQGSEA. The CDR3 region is CSGGDTYNEQFF. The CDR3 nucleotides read TGCAGCGGGGGAGATACCTACAATGAGCAGTTCTTC.

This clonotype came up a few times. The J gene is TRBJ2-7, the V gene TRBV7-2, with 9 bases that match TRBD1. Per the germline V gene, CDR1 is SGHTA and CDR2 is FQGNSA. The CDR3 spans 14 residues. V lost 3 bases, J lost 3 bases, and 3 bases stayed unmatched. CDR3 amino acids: CASSFRDRVYEQYF. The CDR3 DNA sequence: TGTGCCAGCAGCTTTCGGGACAGGGTCTACGAGCAGTACTTC.

The CDR3 region has the DNA TGCAGTGCTAGAGATGGTTCACCCCTCCACTTT. It specifies CSARDGSPLHF. The genes are TRBV20-1 and TRBJ1-6, with D uncertain. Trimming took 0 bases from V and 9 from J, leaving 3 bases between them. The germline CDR1 and CDR2 sequences are DFQATT and SNEGSKA (reference sequence). This CDR3 spans 11 amino acids.

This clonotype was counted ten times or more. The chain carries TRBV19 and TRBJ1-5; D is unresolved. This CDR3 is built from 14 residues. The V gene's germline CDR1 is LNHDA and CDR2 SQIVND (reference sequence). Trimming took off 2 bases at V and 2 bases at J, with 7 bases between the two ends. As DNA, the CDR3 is TGTGCCAGTAGTATAATCGACGGCAATCAGCCCCAGCATTTT. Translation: CASSIIDGNQPQHF.

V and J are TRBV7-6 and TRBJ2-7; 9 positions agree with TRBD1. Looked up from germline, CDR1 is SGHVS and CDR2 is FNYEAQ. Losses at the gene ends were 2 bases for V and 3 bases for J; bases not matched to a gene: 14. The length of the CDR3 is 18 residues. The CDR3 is CASSLWAGTGISRYEQYF. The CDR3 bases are TGTGCCAGCAGCTTATGGGCGGGGACAGGGATCTCCCGCTACGAGCAGTACTTC.

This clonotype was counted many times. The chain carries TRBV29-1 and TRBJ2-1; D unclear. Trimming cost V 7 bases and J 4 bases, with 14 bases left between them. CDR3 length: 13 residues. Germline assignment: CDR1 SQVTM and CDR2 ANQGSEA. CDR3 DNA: TGCAGCGCTGGACCTCAAAGGTACAATGAGCAGTTCTTC. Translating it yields CSAGPQRYNEQFF.

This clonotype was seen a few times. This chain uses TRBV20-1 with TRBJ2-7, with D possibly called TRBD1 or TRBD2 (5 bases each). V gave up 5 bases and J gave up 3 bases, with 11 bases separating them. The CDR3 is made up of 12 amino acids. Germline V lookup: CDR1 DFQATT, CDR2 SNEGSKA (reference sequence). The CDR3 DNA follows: TGCAGTGCTCAACCGGGACGCTACGAGCAGTACTTC. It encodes CSAQPGRYEQYF.

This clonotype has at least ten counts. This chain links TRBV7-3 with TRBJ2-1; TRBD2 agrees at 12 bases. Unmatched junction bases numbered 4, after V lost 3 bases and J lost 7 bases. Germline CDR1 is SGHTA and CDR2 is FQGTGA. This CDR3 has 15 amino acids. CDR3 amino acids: CASSFSSGRENEQFF. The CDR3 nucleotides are TGTGCCAGCAGCTTCTCTAGCGGGAGGGAGAATGAGCAGTTCTTC.

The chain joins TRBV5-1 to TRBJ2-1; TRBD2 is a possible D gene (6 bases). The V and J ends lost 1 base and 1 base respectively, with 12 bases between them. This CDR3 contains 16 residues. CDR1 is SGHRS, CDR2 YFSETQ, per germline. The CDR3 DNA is TGCGCCAGCAGCTTGACTACCGGGAGATCCTACAATGAGCAGTTCTTC. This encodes CASSLTTGRSYNEQFF.

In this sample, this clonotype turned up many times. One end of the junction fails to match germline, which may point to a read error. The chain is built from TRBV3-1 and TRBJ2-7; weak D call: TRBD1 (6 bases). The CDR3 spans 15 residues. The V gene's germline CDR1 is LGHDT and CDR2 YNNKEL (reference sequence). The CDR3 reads CASSPYRDTTYEQYF. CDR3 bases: TGCGCCAGCAGCCCATACCGGGACACCACCTACGAGCAGTACTTC.

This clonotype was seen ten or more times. This chain's CDR3 is CASSPDNTGPNIQYF. CDR3 DNA: TGTGCCAGCAGCCCCGACAACACGGGTCCTAACATTCAGTACTTC. V is TRBV7-2 and J is TRBJ2-4; no firm D call. Trimming removed 5 bases at V and 7 bases at J, with 18 bases between. This CDR3 spans 15 amino acids. Germline loops: CDR1 SGHTA, CDR2 FQGNSA.

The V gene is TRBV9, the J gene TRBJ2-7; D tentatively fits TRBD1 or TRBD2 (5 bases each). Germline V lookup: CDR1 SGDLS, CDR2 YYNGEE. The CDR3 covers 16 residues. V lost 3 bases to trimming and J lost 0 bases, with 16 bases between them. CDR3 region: CASSEGLAFSSYEQYF. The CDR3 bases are TGTGCCAGCAGCGAGGGGTTAGCGTTTAGCTCCTACGAGCAGTACTTC. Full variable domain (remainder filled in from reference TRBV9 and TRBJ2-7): DSGVTQTPKHLITATGQRVTLRCSPRSGDLSVYWYQQSLDQGLQFLIQYYNGEERAKGNILERFSAQQFPDLHSELNLSSLELGDSALYFCASSEGLAFSSYEQYFGPGTRLTVT.

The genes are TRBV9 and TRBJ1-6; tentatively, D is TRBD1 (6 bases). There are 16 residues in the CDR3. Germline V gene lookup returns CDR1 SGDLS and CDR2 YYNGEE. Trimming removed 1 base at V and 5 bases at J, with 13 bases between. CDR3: CASSVTAAGDNSPLHF. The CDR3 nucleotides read TGTGCCAGCAGCGTAACAGCCGCAGGGGATAATTCACCCCTCCACTTT.

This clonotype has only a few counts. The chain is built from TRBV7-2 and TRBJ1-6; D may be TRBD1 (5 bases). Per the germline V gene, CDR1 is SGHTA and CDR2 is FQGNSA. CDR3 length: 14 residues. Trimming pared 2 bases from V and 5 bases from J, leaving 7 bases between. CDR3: CASSLRGDNSPLHF. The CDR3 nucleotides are TGTGCCAGCAGCTTAAGGGGCGATAATTCACCCCTCCACTTT.

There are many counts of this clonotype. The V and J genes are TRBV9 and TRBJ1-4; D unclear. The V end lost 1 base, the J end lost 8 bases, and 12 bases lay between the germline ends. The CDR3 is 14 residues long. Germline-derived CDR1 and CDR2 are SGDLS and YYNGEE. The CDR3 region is CASSVQALGEKLFF. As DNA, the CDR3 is TGTGCCAGCAGCGTACAGGCCCTGGGGGAAAAACTGTTTTTT.

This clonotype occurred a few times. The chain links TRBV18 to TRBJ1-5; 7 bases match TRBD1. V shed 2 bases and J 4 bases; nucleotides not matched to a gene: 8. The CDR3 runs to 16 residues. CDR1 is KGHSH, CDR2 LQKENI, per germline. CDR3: CASSPSQRGQNQPQHF. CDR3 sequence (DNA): TGTGCCAGCTCACCATCACAAAGGGGGCAGAATCAGCCCCAGCATTTT. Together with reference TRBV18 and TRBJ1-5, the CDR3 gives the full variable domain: NAGVMQNPRHLVRRRGQEARLRCSPMKGHSHVYWYRQLPEEGLKFMVYLQKENIIDESGMPKERFSAEFPKEGPSILRIQQVVRGDSAAYFCASSPSQRGQNQPQHFGDGTRLSIL.

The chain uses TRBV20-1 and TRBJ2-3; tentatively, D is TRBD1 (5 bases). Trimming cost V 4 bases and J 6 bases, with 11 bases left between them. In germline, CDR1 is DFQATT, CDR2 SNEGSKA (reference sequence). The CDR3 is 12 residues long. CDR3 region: CSATGQMDTQYF. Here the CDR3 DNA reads TGCAGTGCTACAGGACAAATGGATACGCAGTATTTT.

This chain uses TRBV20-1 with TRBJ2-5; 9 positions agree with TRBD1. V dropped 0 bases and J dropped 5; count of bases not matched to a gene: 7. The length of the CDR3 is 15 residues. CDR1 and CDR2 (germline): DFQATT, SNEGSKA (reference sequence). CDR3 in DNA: TGCAGTGCTAGAGATCTCACCGGGACAGGGGAGACCCAGTACTTC. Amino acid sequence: CSARDLTGTGETQYF.

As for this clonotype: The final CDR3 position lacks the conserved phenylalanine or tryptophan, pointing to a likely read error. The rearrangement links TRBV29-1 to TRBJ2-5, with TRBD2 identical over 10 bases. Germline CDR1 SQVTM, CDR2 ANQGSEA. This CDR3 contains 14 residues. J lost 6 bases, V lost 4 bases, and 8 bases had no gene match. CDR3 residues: CSVGASGSLKTQYL. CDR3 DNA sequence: TGCAGCGTTGGGGCTAGCGGGAGTTTAAAGACCCAGTACTTA.

CDR3 coding DNA: TGCAGCGTTGGGAGACAGGCCTACAATGAGCAGTTCTTC. Protein product: CSVGRQAYNEQFF. The rearrangement joins TRBV29-1 to TRBJ2-1; maybe TRBD1 (6 bases). The V end was cut by 4 bases, the J end by 2 bases, with 9 bases between. Germline-derived CDR1 and CDR2 are SQVTM and ANQGSEA. The CDR3 contains 13 residues.

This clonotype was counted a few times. The CDR3 reads CASGPGGSEPNTGELFF. Written as DNA, the CDR3 is TGTGCTAGTGGCCCAGGAGGCTCCGAACCCAACACCGGGGAGCTGTTTTTT. The chain recombines TRBV12-5 with TRBJ2-2; tentative D call: TRBD2 (5 bases). Trimming cost V 6 bases and J 2 bases, with 19 bases left between them. The CDR3 is 17 amino acids. Germline lookup yields CDR1 LGHNT and CDR2 FRNRAP.

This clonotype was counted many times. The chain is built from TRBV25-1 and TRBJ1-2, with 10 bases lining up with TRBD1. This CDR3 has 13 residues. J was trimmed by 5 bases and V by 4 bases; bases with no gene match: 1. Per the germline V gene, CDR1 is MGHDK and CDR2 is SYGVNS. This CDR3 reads CASSGQGAYGYTF. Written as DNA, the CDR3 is TGTGCCAGCAGTGGACAGGGGGCTTATGGCTACACCTTC.

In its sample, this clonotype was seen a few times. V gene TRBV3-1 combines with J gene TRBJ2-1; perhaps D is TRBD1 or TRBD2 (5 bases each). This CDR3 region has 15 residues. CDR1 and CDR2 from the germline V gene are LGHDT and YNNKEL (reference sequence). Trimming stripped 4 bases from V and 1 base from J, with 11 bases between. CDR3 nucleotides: TGTGCCAGCAGCCGGGGACGGCTTTCCTACAATGAGCAGTTCTTC. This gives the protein CASSRGRLSYNEQFF.

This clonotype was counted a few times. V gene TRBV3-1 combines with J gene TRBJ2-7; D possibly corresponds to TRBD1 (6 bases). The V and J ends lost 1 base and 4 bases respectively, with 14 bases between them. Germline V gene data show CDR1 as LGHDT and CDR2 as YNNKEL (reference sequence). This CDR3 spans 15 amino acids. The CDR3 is CASSQVGDKSYEQYF. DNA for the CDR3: TGTGCCAGCAGCCAAGTTGGGGACAAAAGTTACGAGCAGTACTTC.

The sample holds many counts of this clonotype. In nucleotides, the CDR3 is TGTGCCAGCAGCCGGGAGACGGATTACGAGCAGTACTTC. This gives the protein CASSRETDYEQYF. The chain has TRBV7-2 and TRBJ2-7; TRBD2 might be the D (6 bases). The germline gives CDR1 SGHTA, CDR2 FQGNSA. V was trimmed by 5 bases and J by 4 bases, leaving 12 bases between them. The CDR3 has 13 residues.

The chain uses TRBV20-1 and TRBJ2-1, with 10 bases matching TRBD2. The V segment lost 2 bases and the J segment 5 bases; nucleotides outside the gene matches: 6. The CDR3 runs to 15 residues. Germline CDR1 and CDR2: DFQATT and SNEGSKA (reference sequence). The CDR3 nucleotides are TGCAGTGCTAGACCTCGACTAGCGGGCAACAATGAGCAGTTCTTC. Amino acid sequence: CSARPRLAGNNEQFF.

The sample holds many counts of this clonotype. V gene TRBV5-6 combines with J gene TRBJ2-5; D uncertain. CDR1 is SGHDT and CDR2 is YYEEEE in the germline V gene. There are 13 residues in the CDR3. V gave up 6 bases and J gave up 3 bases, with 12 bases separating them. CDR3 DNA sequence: TGTGCCAGCAACCACTTTAACGAAGAGACCCAGTACTTC. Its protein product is CASNHFNEETQYF.

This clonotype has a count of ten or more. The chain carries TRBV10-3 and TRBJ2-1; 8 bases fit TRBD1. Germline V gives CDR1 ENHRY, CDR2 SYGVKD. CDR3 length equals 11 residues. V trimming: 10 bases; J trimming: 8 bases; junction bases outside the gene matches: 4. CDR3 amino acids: CASRQGYEQFF. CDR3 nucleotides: TGTGCCAGCCGACAGGGGTATGAGCAGTTCTTC.